The 22 T cell receptor beta chains below were found in one sample sequenced in a study of OX40 agonist ivuxolimab in advanced cancers. Repertoires were generated with immunoSEQ multiplex PCR, while TCRdb's copy carries only in-frame clones and drops some. This sample yields roughly 100,000 clones, of which approximately 80% are seen a single time; 5.8% belongs to the top ten. Specimen: CD4+ or CD8+ T cells sorted from blood, collected in a trial of the OX40 agonist ivuxolimab. The origin of the receptors is an adult with an advanced solid tumor such as melanoma, head and neck, liver or kidney cancer.

The chain couples TRBV6-5 to TRBJ2-7; tentatively, D is TRBD1 or TRBD2 (6 bases each). This CDR3 contains 14 residues. The germline V and J ends were trimmed by 0 bases and 6 bases, with 12 bases remaining between them. Germline V CDR1 and CDR2: MNHEY, SVGAGI. CDR3 residues: CASSYSRGEAEQYF. The DNA of the CDR3 is TGTGCCAGCAGTTACTCGAGGGGGGAGGCCGAGCAGTACTTC.

This chain links TRBV27 with TRBJ1-5; D gene unclear. The CDR3 extends over 15 amino acids. Germline CDR1 MNHEY, CDR2 SMNVEV (reference sequence). The germline V and J ends were trimmed by 7 bases and 1 base, with 14 bases remaining between them. In DNA form, the CDR3 reads TGTGCCAGCACTCATTACTGGGGAAGCAATCAGCCCCAGCATTTT. Protein: CASTHYWGSNQPQHF.

This clone is a singleton in its sample. The chain has TRBV7-2 and TRBJ1-5; D possibly corresponds to TRBD1 (5 bases). V was shortened by 1 base and J by 4 bases, with 11 bases between the two germline ends. This CDR3 is built from 15 residues. Germline assignment: CDR1 SGHTA and CDR2 FQGNSA. The CDR3 spells CASSLGQPINQPQHF. The CDR3 DNA reads as TGTGCCAGCAGCTTAGGACAGCCTATTAATCAGCCCCAGCATTTT.

On this clone itself: A much larger clone is a single base away; this may be a read error. As DNA, the CDR3 is TGTGCCAGCGGCCGGGACAGCTCCTACGAGCAGTACTTC. Its protein product is CASGRDSSYEQYF. This chain links TRBV6-5 with TRBJ2-7; 7 bases match TRBD1. After removal of 8 bases from V and 0 bases from J, the junction contained 4 bases not matched to a gene. This CDR3 has 13 amino acids. Germline lookup yields CDR1 MNHEY and CDR2 SVGAGI.

The chain employs TRBV19 and TRBJ2-7; 7 nucleotides match TRBD1. This CDR3 is built from 14 residues. CDR1 and CDR2 from the germline V gene are LNHDA and SQIVND (reference sequence). The V segment lost 5 bases and the J segment 6 bases; nucleotides outside the gene matches: 10. CDR3 sequence (DNA): TGTGCCAGTAGTGTAACAGGGGTGTTCGGCGAGCAGTACTTC. Protein sequence: CASSVTGVFGEQYF.

The chain is built from TRBV6-1 and TRBJ1-2; no definite D call. In germline, CDR1 is MNHNS, CDR2 SASEGT. The V and J ends lost 2 bases and 7 bases respectively, with 14 bases between them. The CDR3 length is 14 residues. Here the CDR3 DNA reads TGTGCCAGCAGTGAATCTGGCCTAAGGGCTGGCTACACCTTC. Its translation: CASSESGLRAGYTF.

The V gene is TRBV2, the J gene TRBJ1-2, with D possibly being TRBD1 (5 bases). The V gene's germline CDR1 is SNHLY and CDR2 FYNNEI. V was cut by 6 bases and J by 6 bases, with 17 bases left in between. The CDR3 is made up of 14 amino acids. The CDR3 is CASRAQIQDHGYTF. CDR3 nucleotides: TGTGCCAGCAGAGCACAGATACAGGACCATGGCTACACCTTC. Supplemented by reference TRBV2 and TRBJ1-2, the full variable domain reads EPEVTQTPSHQVTQMGQEVILRCVPISNHLYFYWYRQILGQKVEFLVSFYNNEISEKSEIFDDQFSVERPDGSNFTLKIRSTKLEDSAMYFCASRAQIQDHGYTFGSGTRLTVV.

This chain links TRBV10-3 with TRBJ2-1, with 7 bases aligning to TRBD2. The CDR3 is 13 residues long. With 11 bases clipped from V and 4 bases from J, the junction kept 8 bases outside the gene matches. From germline, CDR1 is ENHRY and CDR2 SYGVKD. CDR3 in DNA: TGTGCCGTGGAGCGGGGCCTTTACAATGAGCAGTTCTTC. It specifies CAVERGLYNEQFF.

The chain recombines TRBV15 with TRBJ2-1, with TRBD1 identical over 11 bases. The CDR3 sequence is 16 residues long. The germline V gene encodes CDR1 LNHNV and CDR2 YYDKDF (reference sequence). J gave up 7 bases and V 3 bases, and 8 bases lay outside the gene matches. The CDR3 DNA reads TGTGCCACCAGCAGGTGGGGGGGACAGGGGGTAAATGAGCAGTTCTTC. Protein sequence: CATSRWGGQGVNEQFF.

The rearrangement links TRBV27 to TRBJ2-1, with TRBD2 identical over 11 bases. After removal of 5 bases from V and 2 bases from J, the junction contained 8 bases not matched to a gene. Germline V gene data show CDR1 as MNHEY and CDR2 as SMNVEV (reference sequence). The CDR3 runs to 17 residues. The CDR3: CASSPGTSGLAYNEQFF. The CDR3 coding sequence is TGTGCCAGCAGTCCCGGGACTAGCGGACTAGCCTACAATGAGCAGTTCTTC.

The J gene is TRBJ1-1, the V gene TRBV12-5; D is ambiguous. Trimming removed 2 bases from V and 1 base from J, with 8 bases in between. Germline V gives CDR1 LGHNT, CDR2 FRNRAP. The CDR3 length is 14 residues. The CDR3 DNA reads as TGTGCTAGTGGTTTGATGCAGAGGAACACTGAAGCTTTCTTT. Residues: CASGLMQRNTEAFF.

V gene TRBV4-3 combines with J gene TRBJ1-3; D possibly corresponds to TRBD1 (5 bases). The CDR3 loop spans 17 amino acids. The germline CDR1 and CDR2 sequences are LGHNA and YSLEER. The germline V and J ends were trimmed by 4 bases and 6 bases, with 22 bases remaining between them. The CDR3 nucleotides are TGCGCCAGCAGCCGTCGGACGCCAGTGGGACCGTCAAACACCATATATTTT. Its translation is CASSRRTPVGPSNTIYF.

The V and J genes are TRBV4-3 and TRBJ2-1; D remains unclear. The length of the CDR3 is 18 residues. The V and J ends lost 3 bases and 1 base respectively, with 19 bases between them. Germline V gives CDR1 LGHNA, CDR2 YSLEER. CDR3 residues: CASSQHSTPGFSYNEQFF. CDR3 bases: TGCGCCAGCAGCCAGCACTCCACACCCGGGTTTTCCTACAATGAGCAGTTCTTC.

In this sample, this clone turned up once. The chain recombines TRBV18 with TRBJ1-1, with TRBD1 as a possible D gene (6 bases). Germline V gene lookup returns CDR1 KGHSH and CDR2 LQKENI. Trimming removed 0 bases at V and 4 bases at J, with 12 bases between. CDR3 size: 15 residues. As DNA, the CDR3 is TGTGCCAGCTCACCACCGAAGGGGGTTCGCACTGAAGCTTTCTTT. Its protein product is CASSPPKGVRTEAFF.

The genes are TRBV19 and TRBJ1-2; 11 nucleotides agree with TRBD1. In germline, CDR1 is LNHDA, CDR2 SQIVND (reference sequence). The CDR3 length is 17 residues. V lost 1 base to trimming and J lost 1 base; unmatched junction nucleotides: 5. CDR3 sequence (DNA): TGTGCCAGTAGTATAGGGACAGGGGGCATCGGTAACTATGGCTACACCTTC. Translated, it gives CASSIGTGGIGNYGYTF.

The chain employs TRBV7-9 and TRBJ1-6, with D hard to call. This CDR3 is 14 amino acids long. Germline V gene sequence: CDR1 SEHNR, CDR2 FQNEAQ (reference sequence). Trimming left V 1 base short and J 9 bases short, with 10 bases between. The CDR3 reads CASSLGQMGSPLHF. For the CDR3, the DNA is TGTGCCAGCAGCTTAGGACAAATGGGTTCACCCCTCCACTTT.

The rearrangement joins TRBV19 to TRBJ2-7; the D is unclear. Germline V CDR1 and CDR2: LNHDA, SQIVND (reference sequence). V shed 4 bases and J shed 2 bases, with 6 bases lying between them. The CDR3 loop spans 12 amino acids. In nucleotides, the CDR3 is TGTGCCAGTAGTAGTCGGGCCTACGAGCAGTACTTC. It yields the protein CASSSRAYEQYF.

This clone appeared once. This chain uses TRBV4-3 with TRBJ1-1; no clear D. The germline V and J ends were trimmed by 0 bases and 7 bases, with 9 bases remaining between them. The length of the CDR3 is 13 residues. Germline assignment: CDR1 LGHNA and CDR2 YSLEER. The CDR3 is CASSQERTVEAFF. The DNA of the CDR3 is TGCGCCAGCAGCCAAGAGCGGACGGTTGAAGCTTTCTTT.

The chain uses TRBV19 and TRBJ1-2; D is possibly TRBD1 (6 bases). The CDR3 runs 12 residues. V was shortened by 6 bases and J by 4 bases, with 9 bases between the two germline ends. Germline CDR1 LNHDA, CDR2 SQIVND (reference sequence). DNA for the CDR3: TGTGCCAGTAGGAACAGGGTCTATGGCTACACCTTC. Its protein product is CASRNRVYGYTF.

This chain joins TRBV6-1 and TRBJ1-2; D not resolved. Germline V gives CDR1 MNHNS, CDR2 SASEGT. Trimming stripped 6 bases from V and 8 bases from J, with 13 bases between. There are 12 residues in the CDR3. The CDR3 spells CASRPGLDGYTF. DNA of the CDR3: TGTGCCAGCAGACCCGGGTTGGACGGCTACACCTTC.

The chain links TRBV6-5 to TRBJ1-4; D is unclear. The V gene lost 0 bases and the J gene lost 7 bases, with 12 bases spanning the gap. Per germline, CDR1 MNHEY and CDR2 SVGAGI. The CDR3 is 15 amino acids. CDR3 DNA sequence: TGTGCCAGCAGTTACTCGGGAGGGAAGGGTGAAAAACTGTTTTTT. Translated: CASSYSGGKGEKLFF.

V is TRBV11-3 and J is TRBJ1-1; D possibly corresponds to TRBD1 (6 bases). Germline CDR1 is SGHNT and CDR2 is YENEEA. This CDR3 is built from 15 residues. V was cut by 5 bases and J by 3 bases, with 16 bases left in between. CDR3 sequence reads: CASSPGGPSDTEAFF. CDR3 in DNA: TGTGCCAGCAGCCCCGGGGGGCCATCGGACACTGAAGCTTTCTTT.